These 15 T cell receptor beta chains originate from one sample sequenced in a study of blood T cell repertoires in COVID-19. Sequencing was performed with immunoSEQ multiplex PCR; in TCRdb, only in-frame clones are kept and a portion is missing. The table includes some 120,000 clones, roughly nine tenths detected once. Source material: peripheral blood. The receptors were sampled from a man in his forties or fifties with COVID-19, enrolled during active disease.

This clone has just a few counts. The CDR3 here is CASRAGAGELETQYF. The CDR3 DNA sequence: TGTGCCAGTCGCGCCGGGGCAGGGGAATTGGAGACCCAGTACTTC. The V gene is TRBV19, the J gene TRBJ2-5; a weak D match, TRBD1 (6 bases). From germline, CDR1 is LNHDA and CDR2 SQIVND (reference sequence). The CDR3 is 15 amino acids. The V and J ends lost 8 bases and 5 bases respectively, with 21 bases between them.

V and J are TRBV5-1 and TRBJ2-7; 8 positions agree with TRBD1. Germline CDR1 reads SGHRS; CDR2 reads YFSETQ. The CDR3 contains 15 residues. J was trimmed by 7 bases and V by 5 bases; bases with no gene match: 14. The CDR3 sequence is CASRAQGAVAGEQYF. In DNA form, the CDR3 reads TGCGCCAGCAGAGCCCAGGGGGCCGTGGCGGGGGAGCAGTACTTC.

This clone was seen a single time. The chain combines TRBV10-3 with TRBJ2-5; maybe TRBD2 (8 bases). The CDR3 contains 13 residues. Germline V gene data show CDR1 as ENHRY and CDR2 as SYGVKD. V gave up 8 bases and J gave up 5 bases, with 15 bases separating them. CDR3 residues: CAIGLARGETQYF. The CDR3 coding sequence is TGTGCCATCGGACTAGCCAGGGGGGAGACCCAGTACTTC.

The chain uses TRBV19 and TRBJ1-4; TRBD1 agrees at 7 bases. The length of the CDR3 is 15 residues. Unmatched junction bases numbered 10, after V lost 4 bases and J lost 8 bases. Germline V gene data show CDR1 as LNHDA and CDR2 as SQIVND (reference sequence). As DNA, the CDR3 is TGTGCCAGTAGTACCACAGGGGCAAGGGGCGAAAAACTGTTTTTT. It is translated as CASSTTGARGEKLFF.

CDR3 in amino acids: CASWTGNYEQYF. The CDR3 DNA follows: TGTGCCAGTTGGACAGGGAACTACGAGCAGTACTTC. The V and J genes are TRBV6-5 and TRBJ2-7, with TRBD1 identical over 8 bases. The CDR3 consists of 12 residues. J was trimmed by 3 bases and V by 9 bases; bases with no gene match: 4. Germline V gene sequence: CDR1 MNHEY, CDR2 SVGAGI.

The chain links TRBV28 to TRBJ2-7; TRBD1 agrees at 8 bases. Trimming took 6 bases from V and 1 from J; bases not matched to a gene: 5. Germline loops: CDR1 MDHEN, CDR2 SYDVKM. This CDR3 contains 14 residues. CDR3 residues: CASRLQGGSYEQYF. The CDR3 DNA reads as TGTGCCAGCAGACTACAGGGGGGATCCTACGAGCAGTACTTC.

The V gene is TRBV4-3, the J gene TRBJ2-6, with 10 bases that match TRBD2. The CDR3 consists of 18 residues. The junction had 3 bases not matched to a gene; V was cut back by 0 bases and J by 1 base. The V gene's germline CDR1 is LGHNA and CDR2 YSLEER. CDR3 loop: CASSQDPGLASGANVLTF. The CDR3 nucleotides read TGCGCCAGCAGCCAAGATCCGGGACTAGCGTCTGGGGCCAACGTCCTGACTTTC.

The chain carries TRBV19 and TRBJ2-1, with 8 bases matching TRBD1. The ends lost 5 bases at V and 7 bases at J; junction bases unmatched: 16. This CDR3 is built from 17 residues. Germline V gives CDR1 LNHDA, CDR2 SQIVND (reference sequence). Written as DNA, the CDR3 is TGTGCCAGTAGTTTCGTCACCGCTGGACAGGGTAGGAATGAGCAGTTCTTC. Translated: CASSFVTAGQGRNEQFF.

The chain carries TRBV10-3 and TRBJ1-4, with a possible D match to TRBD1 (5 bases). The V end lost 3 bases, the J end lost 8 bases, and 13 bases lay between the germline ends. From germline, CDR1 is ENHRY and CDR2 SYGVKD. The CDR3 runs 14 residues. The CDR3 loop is CAISERPGEEKLFF. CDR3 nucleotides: TGTGCCATCAGTGAACGTCCGGGGGAGGAAAAACTGTTTTTT.

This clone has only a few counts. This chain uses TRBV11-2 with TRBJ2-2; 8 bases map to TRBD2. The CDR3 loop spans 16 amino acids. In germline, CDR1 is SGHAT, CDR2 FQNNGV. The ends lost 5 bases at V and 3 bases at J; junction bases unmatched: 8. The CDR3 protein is CASSNSGSRYTGELFF. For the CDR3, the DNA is TGTGCCAGCAGCAACAGCGGGAGCAGGTACACCGGGGAGCTGTTTTTT. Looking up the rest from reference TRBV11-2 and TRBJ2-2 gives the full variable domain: EAGVAQSPRYKIIEKRQSVAFWCNPISGHATLYWYQQILGQGPKLLIQFQNNGVVDDSQLPKDRFSAERLKGVDSTLKIQPAKLEDSAVYLCASSNSGSRYTGELFFGEGSRLTVL.

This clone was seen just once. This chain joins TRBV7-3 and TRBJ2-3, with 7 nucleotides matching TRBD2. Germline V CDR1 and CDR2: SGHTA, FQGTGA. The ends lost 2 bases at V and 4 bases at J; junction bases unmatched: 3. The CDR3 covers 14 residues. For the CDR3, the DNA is TGTGCCAGCAGCTTACGACTAGCCCCAGATACGCAGTATTTT. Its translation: CASSLRLAPDTQYF.

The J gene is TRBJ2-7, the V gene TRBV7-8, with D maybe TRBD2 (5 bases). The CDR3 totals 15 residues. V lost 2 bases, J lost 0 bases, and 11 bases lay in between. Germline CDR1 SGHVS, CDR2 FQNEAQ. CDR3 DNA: TGTGCCAGCAGCTTATTACCGGGGAACTCCTACGAGCAGTACTTC. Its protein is CASSLLPGNSYEQYF.

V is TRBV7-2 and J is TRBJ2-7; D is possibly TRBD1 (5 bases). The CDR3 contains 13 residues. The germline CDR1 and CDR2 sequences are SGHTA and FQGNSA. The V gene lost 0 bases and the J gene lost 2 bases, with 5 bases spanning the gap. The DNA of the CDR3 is TGTGCCAGCAGCTTAGCCAGGGCCTACGAGCAGTACTTC. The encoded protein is CASSLARAYEQYF.

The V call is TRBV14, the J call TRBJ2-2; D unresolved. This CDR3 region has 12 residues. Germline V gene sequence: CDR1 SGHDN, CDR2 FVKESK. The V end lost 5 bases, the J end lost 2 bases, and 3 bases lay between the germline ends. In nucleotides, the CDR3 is TGTGCCAGCAGCTATAACACCGGGGAGCTGTTTTTT. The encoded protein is CASSYNTGELFF.

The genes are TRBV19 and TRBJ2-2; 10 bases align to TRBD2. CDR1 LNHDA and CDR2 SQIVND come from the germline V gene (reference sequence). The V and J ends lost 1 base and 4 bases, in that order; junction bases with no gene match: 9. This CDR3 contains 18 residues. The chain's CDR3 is CASSIAPLSSGSTGELFF. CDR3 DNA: TGTGCCAGTAGTATAGCGCCACTGTCTAGCGGGAGCACCGGGGAGCTGTTTTTT. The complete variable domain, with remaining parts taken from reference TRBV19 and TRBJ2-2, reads DGGITQSPKYLFRKEGQNVTLSCEQNLNHDAMYWYRQDPGQGLRLIYYSQIVNDFQKGDIAEGYSVSREKKESFPLTVTSAQKNPTAFYLCASSIAPLSSGSTGELFFGEGSRLTVL.